The next 29 T cell receptor beta chains were all read from a single sample in a study of regulatory T cells in long-lasting Graves disease (dated by TCRdb to about 2021). The method was multiplex PCR. The instrument was an Illumina HiSeq 4000. iRepertoire HTBI primers and Arm-PCR amplification of CDR3 regions were used to construct TCR beta libraries. TCRdb cleaned the public reads at Q25 with fastp, built clones with MiXCR and kept in-frame beta chains. Each entry is one CDR3 protein sequence, shown with its most common DNA and genes. The sample table records approximately 440,000 distinct CDR3 sequences; 20% to 30% of these occur just once. About a quarter of the sample is taken by the ten largest. In the paper's terms, the time point label means: persistent/refractory GD, antithyroid drugs over 5 years with positive TRAb. RNA was extracted from PBMCs in TRIzol for both TCR sequencing and RNA sequencing.

This specimen was peripheral blood mononuclear cells (PBMCs), taken when the disease was refractory, from a patient treated with antithyroid drugs. The origin of the receptors is a female donor with Graves disease.

The V and J genes are TRBV20-1 and TRBJ2-5, with 12 bases matching TRBD2. The CDR3 has 15 amino acids. Trimming removed 5 bases from V and 5 bases from J; junction bases left unmatched: 9. Looked up from germline, CDR1 is DFQATT and CDR2 is SNEGSKA (reference sequence). The CDR3 DNA reads TGCAGTGCTCCGCTTACTAGCGGGAGGAAGGAGACCCAGTACTTC. This gives the protein CSAPLTSGRKETQYF.

This clonotype has at least ten counts. The rearrangement links TRBV19 to TRBJ1-1; D is perhaps TRBD1 (5 bases). Germline V gene sequence: CDR1 LNHDA, CDR2 SQIVND (reference sequence). Trimming stripped 9 bases from V and 0 bases from J, with 17 bases between. This CDR3 comprises 15 residues. This chain's CDR3 is CASLDWAGLNTEAFF. CDR3 coding DNA: TGTGCCAGCCTGGATTGGGCAGGGCTGAACACTGAAGCTTTCTTT.

The sample holds many counts of this clonotype. The chain recombines TRBV12-3 or TRBV12-4 with TRBJ2-7; 11 nucleotides agree with TRBD2. This CDR3 spans 14 amino acids. J gave up 4 bases and V 6 bases, and 5 bases lay outside the gene matches. The CDR3 loop is CASRPTSGRYEQYF. CDR3 coding DNA: TGTGCCAGCAGACCCACTAGCGGGAGATACGAGCAGTACTTC.

The chain links TRBV10-3 to TRBJ2-5; 8 bases match TRBD2. The germline gives CDR1 ENHRY, CDR2 SYGVKD. V shed 5 bases and J 5 bases; nucleotides not matched to a gene: 10. This CDR3 is built from 15 residues. CDR3: CAISLSAGGGETQYF. In nucleotides, the CDR3 is TGTGCCATCAGTCTGTCCGCGGGGGGCGGGGAGACCCAGTACTTC.

There are a few counts of this clonotype. V usage is TRBV11-2 and J usage is TRBJ2-2, with 12 positions matching TRBD2. The V gene's germline CDR1 is SGHAT and CDR2 FQNNGV. The junction had 11 bases not matched to a gene; V was cut back by 6 bases and J by 0 bases. CDR3 size: 19 residues. The CDR3 DNA sequence: TGTGCCAGCAGATGGGGGCTAGCGGGAGGGATGTCGAACACCGGGGAGCTGTTTTTT. Protein: CASRWGLAGGMSNTGELFF.

The rearrangement joins TRBV20-1 to TRBJ2-7; 10 nucleotides match TRBD2. The CDR3 spans 15 residues. Per germline, CDR1 DFQATT and CDR2 SNEGSKA (reference sequence). Trimming took 3 bases from V and 6 from J; bases not matched to a gene: 11. This CDR3 reads CSASARTSGIREQYF. DNA of the CDR3: TGCAGTGCTAGCGCTCGCACTAGCGGGATTCGCGAGCAGTACTTC.

This clonotype appeared a few times. J is TRBJ2-7 and V is TRBV11-1; D is unclear. The CDR3 is made up of 14 amino acids. The germline V gene encodes CDR1 SGHAT and CDR2 FQDESV (reference sequence). V gave up 0 bases and J gave up 2 bases, with 8 bases separating them. CDR3 loop: CASSLAYGTYEQYF. In DNA, the CDR3 is TGTGCCAGCAGCTTAGCCTATGGCACCTACGAGCAGTACTTC. The full variable domain, its missing parts supplied by reference TRBV11-1 and TRBJ2-7, is EAEVAQSPRYKITEKSQAVAFWCDPISGHATLYWYRQILGQGPELLVQFQDESVVDDSQLPKDRFSAERLKGVDSTLKIQPAELGDSAMYLCASSLAYGTYEQYFGPGTRLTVT.

This chain links TRBV4-3 with TRBJ1-3; D is ambiguous. Germline CDR1 and CDR2: LGHNA and YSLEER. This CDR3 is built from 14 residues. V shed 0 bases and J shed 1 base, with 4 bases lying between them. Here the CDR3 DNA reads TGCGCCAGCAGCCAAGACATTTCTGGAAACACCATATATTTT. Translation gives CASSQDISGNTIYF.

This chain joins TRBV7-9 and TRBJ2-3, with 7 bases lining up with TRBD1. V lost 4 bases, J lost 4 bases, and 8 bases stayed unmatched. The CDR3 sequence is 15 residues long. Germline V gives CDR1 SEHNR, CDR2 FQNEAQ (reference sequence). CDR3 coding DNA: TGTGCCAGCAGCTATGCACAGGGGAGAGCAGATACGCAGTATTTT. Translating it yields CASSYAQGRADTQYF.

V usage is TRBV27 and J usage is TRBJ2-7; D is unresolved. There are 13 residues in the CDR3. Trimming stripped 4 bases from V and 4 bases from J, with 11 bases between. Germline V gives CDR1 MNHEY, CDR2 SMNVEV (reference sequence). The CDR3 nucleotides are TGTGCCAGCAGTTCCCCCCTCCAGTACGAGCAGTACTTC. Residues: CASSSPLQYEQYF.

This clonotype came up many times. The V gene is TRBV20-1, the J gene TRBJ2-7; possibly TRBD1 for D (6 bases). V was shortened by 6 bases and J by 0 bases, with 12 bases between the two germline ends. The germline CDR1 and CDR2 sequences are DFQATT and SNEGSKA (reference sequence). The CDR3 sequence is 13 residues long. The CDR3 DNA is TGCAGTGCCAGGGACAAAAGCTCCTACGAGCAGTACTTC. Translation: CSARDKSSYEQYF.

Only a few counts were recorded for this clonotype. This rearrangement joins TRBV3-1 to TRBJ1-2, with 7 bases identical to TRBD1. This CDR3 region has 15 residues. V gave up 1 base and J gave up 1 base; unmatched junction bases: 3. The V gene's germline CDR1 is LGHDT and CDR2 YNNKEL (reference sequence). DNA of the CDR3: TGTGCCAGCAGCCAAGCCCCAGGGGGTAACTATGGCTACACCTTC. It codes for CASSQAPGGNYGYTF.

This clonotype has only a few counts. This chain joins TRBV20-1 and TRBJ1-5; D not resolved. The CDR3 has 13 amino acids. Germline assignment: CDR1 DFQATT and CDR2 SNEGSKA (reference sequence). Trimming removed 0 bases from V and 9 bases from J, with 12 bases in between. The CDR3 protein is CSARDPGNGPQHF. In DNA, the CDR3 is TGCAGTGCTAGAGATCCAGGTAATGGGCCCCAGCATTTT.

This clonotype was picked up many times. The gene calls are TRBV27 and TRBJ2-5; 8 nucleotides align to TRBD2. The length of the CDR3 is 17 residues. V trimming: 1 base; J trimming: 5 bases; junction bases outside the gene matches: 12. Germline CDR1 reads MNHEY; CDR2 reads SMNVEV (reference sequence). CDR3 in amino acids: CASSLFASGSSRETQYF. The CDR3 region has the DNA TGTGCCAGCAGTTTATTTGCGAGCGGGAGTTCCCGGGAGACCCAGTACTTC.

This clonotype was recorded at least ten times. The genes are TRBV28 and TRBJ1-2; 7 bases agree with TRBD1. Trimming took 4 bases from V and 7 from J; bases not matched to a gene: 3. This CDR3 comprises 12 residues. The V gene's germline CDR1 is MDHEN and CDR2 SYDVKM. CDR3 DNA sequence: TGTGCCAGCAGTTCCAGGGGGGTTGGCTACACCTTC. As protein: CASSSRGVGYTF.

The gene calls are TRBV20-1 and TRBJ2-5; possibly TRBD1 for D (8 bases). This CDR3 contains 16 residues. Germline V CDR1 and CDR2: DFQATT, SNEGSKA (reference sequence). The V end lost 7 bases, the J end lost 2 bases, and 23 bases lay between the germline ends. CDR3 in amino acids: CSEGGGGTGRQETQYF. DNA of the CDR3: TGCAGTGAGGGGGGAGGGGGGACAGGAAGGCAAGAGACCCAGTACTTC.

The chain employs TRBV29-1 and TRBJ2-5, with no clear D. This CDR3 has 11 residues. The germline V gene has CDR1 SQVTM and CDR2 ANQGSEA. Trimming cost V 1 base and J 5 bases, with 5 bases left between them. This chain's CDR3 is CSVEVSETQYF. CDR3 bases: TGCAGCGTTGAAGTGTCGGAGACCCAGTACTTC.

This clonotype was detected many times. V gene TRBV11-2 combines with J gene TRBJ1-1, with D maybe TRBD1 (5 bases). The CDR3 contains 14 residues. The germline V gene encodes CDR1 SGHAT and CDR2 FQNNGV. The ends were cut back, 5 bases at V and 6 bases at J, with 16 bases in the middle. CDR3 amino acids: CASSPVGREAEAFF. The CDR3 DNA sequence: TGTGCCAGCAGCCCGGTGGGCAGGGAAGCTGAAGCTTTCTTT.

This clonotype was picked up one time. Likely a read error: the CDR3 ends without its conserved phenylalanine or tryptophan. The J gene is TRBJ2-2, the V gene TRBV10-3; 12 bases match TRBD2. This CDR3 is 17 amino acids long. Germline V gives CDR1 ENHRY, CDR2 SYGVKD. J lost 1 base, V lost 4 bases, and 4 bases had no gene match. The CDR3 reads CAISGLAGGLNTGELFL. DNA for the CDR3: TGTGCCATCAGTGGTCTAGCGGGAGGGTTGAACACCGGGGAGCTGTTTTTA.

The CDR3 DNA is TGTGCCAGCAGCTTACAGGGGGATATCGGTACTGAAGCTTTCTTT. Translation: CASSLQGDIGTEAFF. The V and J genes are TRBV7-9 and TRBJ1-1, with 7 positions matching TRBD1. CDR1 and CDR2 from the germline V gene are SEHNR and FQNEAQ (reference sequence). The CDR3 length is 15 residues. V was clipped by 2 bases and J by 5 bases; unmatched bases: 8.

Concerning this clonotype: Likely a read error: the CDR3 ends without its conserved phenylalanine or tryptophan. This chain uses TRBV6-1 with TRBJ2-2, with 9 bases that match TRBD1. V gave up 7 bases and J gave up 2 bases; unmatched junction bases: 14. The CDR3 extends over 18 amino acids. CDR1 MNHNS and CDR2 SASEGT come from the germline V gene. This CDR3 reads CASMTRPGQGRNTGELFL. CDR3 nucleotides: TGTGCCAGCATGACTCGTCCGGGACAGGGCCGAAACACCGGGGAGCTGTTTCTT.

There are many counts of this clonotype. CDR3 in amino acids: CASSFTGFNEKLFF. DNA of the CDR3: TGTGCCAGCAGTTTTACGGGGTTTAATGAAAAACTGTTTTTT. The chain employs TRBV12-3 or TRBV12-4 and TRBJ1-4; D is ambiguous. This CDR3 is built from 14 residues. Between the trimmed V and J ends, which lost 3 bases and 4 bases, there was a span of 9 bases.

V gene TRBV12-3 or TRBV12-4 combines with J gene TRBJ1-2; D gene unclear. Deletions cut 1 base from V and 2 bases from J, with 14 bases between. This CDR3 is 16 amino acids long. The CDR3 sequence: CASSLGLGQANYGYTF. DNA of the CDR3: TGTGCCAGCAGTTTAGGGTTGGGTCAGGCCAACTATGGCTACACCTTC.

This clonotype was observed many times. The J gene is TRBJ2-7, the V gene TRBV2, with D uncertain. With 3 bases removed from V and 3 bases from J, the gap between germline ends came to 12 bases. The CDR3 has 14 amino acids. Germline loops: CDR1 SNHLY, CDR2 FYNNEI. Here the CDR3 reads CASSDTSGFYEQYF. Written as DNA, the CDR3 is TGTGCCAGCAGTGACACCTCCGGCTTCTACGAGCAGTACTTC.

The chain combines TRBV5-6 with TRBJ2-5, with a tentative D call TRBD2 (5 bases). V lost 3 bases and J 4 bases, leaving 25 bases between the germline ends. This CDR3 contains 18 residues. CDR1 is SGHDT, CDR2 YYEEEE, per germline. In DNA form, the CDR3 reads TGTGCCAGCAGCTCGACCCCTGGAGCGGCGTTTCTTAGAGAGACCCAGTACTTC. Encoded protein: CASSSTPGAAFLRETQYF.

The rearrangement links TRBV29-1 to TRBJ1-1; D gene ambiguous. The V and J ends lost 7 bases and 7 bases respectively, with 16 bases between them. The CDR3 is made up of 12 amino acids. CDR1 is SQVTM and CDR2 is ANQGSEA in the germline V gene. CDR3 region: CSGVGPPYEAFF. The CDR3 DNA follows: TGCAGCGGGGTCGGACCACCTTATGAAGCTTTCTTT.

This clonotype has only a few counts. This chain uses TRBV6-1 with TRBJ1-5; maybe TRBD1 (6 bases). Germline V gives CDR1 MNHNS, CDR2 SASEGT. The CDR3 covers 14 residues. V lost 8 bases to trimming and J lost 2 bases, with 13 bases between them. CDR3 loop: CASLPGHRNQPQHF. In DNA form, the CDR3 reads TGTGCCAGCCTACCGGGACATCGCAATCAGCCCCAGCATTTT.

With regard to this clonotype: This may be a read error: a much more frequent sequence differs by one nucleotide. This chain links TRBV11-1 with TRBJ1-2; maybe TRBD1 (6 bases). V was pared by 5 bases and J by 10 bases, with 17 bases between. Germline loops: CDR1 SGHAT, CDR2 FQDESV (reference sequence). The CDR3 totals 13 residues. This chain's CDR3 is CASSPGQGHDYTF. Here the CDR3 DNA reads TGTGCCAGCAGCCCCGGGCAGGGGCATGACTACACCTTC.

The chain combines TRBV6-5 with TRBJ2-3; possibly TRBD2 for D (5 bases). Germline CDR1 and CDR2: MNHEY and SVGAGI. V was trimmed by 0 bases and J by 1 base, leaving 14 bases between them. This CDR3 is 17 amino acids long. The DNA for the CDR3 is TGTGCCAGCAGTTACTCGCGAGGGCCATCACGCACAGATACGCAGTATTTT. Translated, it gives CASSYSRGPSRTDTQYF.